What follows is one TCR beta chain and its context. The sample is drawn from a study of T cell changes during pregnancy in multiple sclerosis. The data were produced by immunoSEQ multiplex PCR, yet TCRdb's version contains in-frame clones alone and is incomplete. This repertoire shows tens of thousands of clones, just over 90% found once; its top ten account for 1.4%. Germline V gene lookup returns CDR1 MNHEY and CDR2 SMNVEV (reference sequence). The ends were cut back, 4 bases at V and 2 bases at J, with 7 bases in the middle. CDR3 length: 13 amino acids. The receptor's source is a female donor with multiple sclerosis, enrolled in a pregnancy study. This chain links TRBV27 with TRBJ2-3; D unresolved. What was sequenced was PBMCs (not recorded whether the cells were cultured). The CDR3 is CASSSYLTDTQYF. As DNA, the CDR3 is TGTGCCAGCAGTTCGTACCTCACAGATACGCAGTATTTT.